These 24 T cell receptor beta chains originate from one sample sequenced in a study of radiotherapy plus CTLA-4 blockade in lung cancer. Sequencing used immunoSEQ multiplex PCR; TCRdb keeps in-frame clones, though not all of them. The sample lists approximately 70,000 clones, about 72% occurring once. The input for sequencing was peripheral blood, taken from a patient treated with radiotherapy plus ipilimumab. Source of these receptors: a human donor with non-small cell lung cancer whose response to radiotherapy plus ipilimumab could not be evaluated. Some clones in this sample may be carry-over from other donors' samples.

This clone occurred a few times. V and J are TRBV29-1 and TRBJ2-7, with no clear D. This CDR3 spans 12 amino acids. The V gene's germline CDR1 is SQVTM and CDR2 ANQGSEA. Trimming left V 4 bases short and J 2 bases short, with 9 bases between. The CDR3 DNA reads as TGCAGCGTTGCTAGTTATCCCTACGAGCAGTACTTC. This gives the protein CSVASYPYEQYF.

The rearrangement uses TRBV4-1 and TRBJ1-2, with D perhaps matching TRBD1 (5 bases). Germline V gives CDR1 MGHRA, CDR2 YSYEKL. This CDR3 region has 14 residues. V was pared by 0 bases and J by 8 bases, with 13 bases between. CDR3 protein: CASSQDRGLGGYTF. The CDR3 region has the DNA TGCGCCAGCAGCCAAGATAGGGGTTTAGGAGGCTACACCTTC.

The chain uses TRBV6-5 and TRBJ1-5, with D unresolved. Germline assignment: CDR1 MNHEY and CDR2 SVGAGI. V lost 6 bases and J 1 base, leaving 10 bases between the germline ends. This CDR3 is 14 amino acids long. The CDR3 protein is CASSFTESNQPQHF. The CDR3 coding sequence is TGTGCCAGCAGCTTCACTGAGAGCAATCAGCCCCAGCATTTT.

The CDR3 nucleotides are TGTGCCAGTAGTGCCGGACTAGCGGGGGGCACAGATACGCAGTATTTT. It codes for CASSAGLAGGTDTQYF. The chain carries TRBV19 and TRBJ2-3, with 13 positions matching TRBD2. From germline, CDR1 is LNHDA and CDR2 SQIVND (reference sequence). The CDR3 has 16 residues. The trim removed 5 bases at V and 1 base at J, leaving 3 bases unmatched. Full variable domain (outside the CDR3, taken from reference TRBV19 and TRBJ2-3): DGGITQSPKYLFRKEGQNVTLSCEQNLNHDAMYWYRQDPGQGLRLIYYSQIVNDFQKGDIAEGYSVSREKKESFPLTVTSAQKNPTAFYLCASSAGLAGGTDTQYFGPGTRLTVL.

This chain links TRBV7-8 with TRBJ2-3; TRBD1 might be the D (6 bases). This CDR3 contains 14 residues. The germline V gene has CDR1 SGHVS and CDR2 FQNEAQ. Trimming pared 5 bases from V and 6 bases from J, leaving 15 bases between. The CDR3 loop is CASSTGLGPDTQYF. CDR3 in DNA: TGTGCCAGCAGCACAGGGCTAGGGCCTGATACGCAGTATTTT.

This clone has just a few counts. The chain has TRBV7-9 and TRBJ2-1; 7 bases line up with TRBD1. This CDR3 has 13 amino acids. Losses at the gene ends were 5 bases for V and 9 bases for J; bases not matched to a gene: 7. Germline V CDR1 and CDR2: SEHNR, FQNEAQ (reference sequence). CDR3 DNA sequence: TGTGCCAGCAGCCCCATCGACAGGGTTGAGCAGTTCTTC. It encodes CASSPIDRVEQFF.

This clone was seen just once. The chain combines TRBV5-4 with TRBJ2-1, with a tentative D call TRBD2 (5 bases). From germline, CDR1 is SGHNT and CDR2 YYREEE (reference sequence). This CDR3 has 16 residues. Trimming removed 0 bases at V and 6 bases at J, with 16 bases between. The CDR3: CASSLEVLGTSNEQFF. The DNA of the CDR3 is TGTGCCAGCAGCTTGGAAGTGTTGGGAACTAGCAATGAGCAGTTCTTC.

This rearrangement joins TRBV19 to TRBJ2-1, with 9 bases lining up with TRBD2. Trimming at V came to 6 bases and at J to 9 bases, leaving 15 bases not matched to a gene. Germline CDR1 LNHDA, CDR2 SQIVND (reference sequence). The CDR3 sequence is 16 residues long. DNA for the CDR3: TGTGCCAGTAGCCCTATCCGGACTAGCGTCGGAGGTGAGCAGTTCTTC. This encodes CASSPIRTSVGGEQFF.

The rearrangement joins TRBV5-6 to TRBJ1-2; 8 nucleotides line up with TRBD1. Per germline, CDR1 SGHDT and CDR2 YYEEEE. With 3 bases clipped from V and 5 bases from J, the junction kept 9 bases outside the gene matches. This CDR3 region has 15 residues. The CDR3 here is CASSSRGQGNYGYTF. CDR3 DNA sequence: TGTGCCAGCAGCTCCCGCGGACAGGGCAATTATGGCTACACCTTC. The whole variable domain, filled in from reference TRBV5-6 and TRBJ1-2, reads DAGVTQSPTHLIKTRGQQVTLRCSPKSGHDTVSWYQQALGQGPQFIFQYYEEEERQRGNFPDRFSGHQFPNYSSELNVNALLLGDSALYLCASSSRGQGNYGYTFGSGTRLTVV.

The chain joins TRBV19 to TRBJ2-3, with D unresolved. Trimming took off 0 bases at V and 4 bases at J, with 5 bases between the two ends. The CDR3 loop spans 13 amino acids. Germline V gene data show CDR1 as LNHDA and CDR2 as SQIVND (reference sequence). The CDR3 sequence is CASSIDRADTQYF. The CDR3 coding sequence is TGTGCCAGTAGTATAGATCGGGCAGATACGCAGTATTTT.

This clone was counted only a few times. The chain is built from TRBV5-6 and TRBJ1-1; a weak D match, TRBD1 (6 bases). Trimming removed 5 bases from V and 0 bases from J, with 17 bases in between. Germline values: CDR1 SGHDT, CDR2 YYEEEE. The CDR3 is 16 amino acids. This CDR3 is CASSVTGAYMNTEAFF. CDR3 bases: TGTGCCAGCAGTGTGACAGGCGCTTACATGAACACTGAAGCTTTCTTT.

The chain combines TRBV15 with TRBJ2-5; weak D call: TRBD1 (5 bases). The end of the DNA aligns better with TRBJ2-7, so the J call may be wrong. This CDR3 contains 15 residues. Germline V gives CDR1 LNHNV, CDR2 YYDKDF (reference sequence). The CDR3 loop is CATSNPGFGDYEQYF. DNA of the CDR3: TGTGCCACCAGCAATCCAGGGTTTGGGGACTACGAGCAGTACTTC.

The chain links TRBV28 to TRBJ1-3; D may be TRBD1 (6 bases). The germline CDR1 and CDR2 sequences are MDHEN and SYDVKM. CDR3 length: 16 residues. The ends were cut back, 1 base at V and 6 bases at J, with 16 bases in the middle. The CDR3 nucleotides read TGTGCCAGCAGTTTATACCCGGGTTCAGGGGAAAACACCATATATTTT. Residues: CASSLYPGSGENTIYF.

A few counts support this clone. This chain joins TRBV6-5 and TRBJ2-2; tentatively, D is TRBD2 (6 bases). Deletions cut 2 bases from V and 13 bases from J, with 11 bases between. CDR3 length: 12 residues. Per the germline V gene, CDR1 is MNHEY and CDR2 is SVGAGI. The CDR3 loop is CASSYIRERLFF. In DNA form, the CDR3 reads TGTGCCAGCAGTTACATCCGGGAGAGGCTGTTTTTT.

This chain joins TRBV6-5 and TRBJ2-5, with a possible D match to TRBD1 (6 bases). The DNA end favors TRBJ2-7, so the J call may be wrong. Germline V gene data show CDR1 as MNHEY and CDR2 as SVGAGI. The CDR3 loop spans 13 amino acids. The CDR3 loop is CASRLGQLYEQYF. For the CDR3, the DNA is TGTGCCAGCAGACTTGGACAGCTCTACGAGCAGTACTTC.

The genes are TRBV7-2 and TRBJ2-1, with a tentative D call TRBD1 (6 bases). Between the trimmed V and J ends, which lost 1 base and 10 bases, there was a span of 11 bases. CDR1 is SGHTA and CDR2 is FQGNSA in the germline V gene. This CDR3 contains 13 residues. The CDR3 coding sequence is TGTGCCAGCAGCTTAGATAGTGACAGGGAGCAGTTCTTC. This encodes CASSLDSDREQFF.

The rearrangement uses TRBV7-2 and TRBJ1-2; 7 bases match TRBD1. With 0 bases clipped from V and 9 bases from J, the junction kept 7 bases outside the gene matches. Germline CDR1 and CDR2: SGHTA and FQGNSA. CDR3 size: 14 residues. The CDR3 bases are TGTGCCAGCAGCTTAGCGGCAGGGGGAGGAAGCTACACCTTC. The encoded protein is CASSLAAGGGSYTF.

The rearrangement uses TRBV15 and TRBJ2-2; possibly TRBD2 for D (6 bases). V was shortened by 5 bases and J by 4 bases, with 20 bases between the two germline ends. This CDR3 has 17 amino acids. Germline CDR1 is LNHNV and CDR2 is YYDKDF (reference sequence). This CDR3 is CATSSHLGRRGTGELFF. As DNA, the CDR3 is TGTGCCACCAGCTCTCACCTGGGTCGGCGGGGCACCGGGGAGCTGTTTTTT.

V is TRBV19 and J is TRBJ2-7; 8 bases agree with TRBD1. The J segment lost 3 bases and the V segment lost 7 bases, leaving 5 bases of the junction unmatched. The CDR3 has 13 residues. Germline lookup yields CDR1 LNHDA and CDR2 SQIVND (reference sequence). The chain's CDR3 is CASTGTGYYEQYF. CDR3 coding DNA: TGTGCCAGTACCGGGACAGGCTACTACGAGCAGTACTTC.

The rearrangement uses TRBV7-9 and TRBJ2-7; 7 bases line up with TRBD1. Germline V CDR1 and CDR2: SEHNR, FQNEAQ (reference sequence). V trimming: 4 bases; J trimming: 2 bases; junction bases outside the gene matches: 8. This CDR3 has 15 residues. CDR3 sequence reads: CASSSWTGPPYEQYF. DNA of the CDR3: TGTGCCAGCAGCTCCTGGACAGGACCTCCCTACGAGCAGTACTTC.

V gene TRBV4-2 combines with J gene TRBJ1-2, with D hard to call. Germline V lookup: CDR1 LGHNA, CDR2 YNFKEQ. The V and J ends lost 0 bases and 2 bases respectively, with 13 bases between them. The CDR3 contains 16 residues. The CDR3, as DNA: TGTGCCAGCAGCCAAGATGCAGGAACTCAAAACTATGGCTACACCTTC. It is translated as CASSQDAGTQNYGYTF.

The V gene is TRBV27, the J gene TRBJ1-1; maybe TRBD1 (5 bases). The CDR3 contains 14 residues. Between the trimmed V and J ends, which lost 2 bases and 1 base, there was a span of 8 bases. CDR1 is MNHEY and CDR2 is SMNVEV in the germline V gene (reference sequence). The CDR3 region is CASSLQGWNTEAFF. The DNA for the CDR3 is TGTGCCAGCAGTTTACAGGGTTGGAACACTGAAGCTTTCTTT.

The V call is TRBV7-2, the J call TRBJ2-1; a possible D gene is TRBD2 (5 bases). CDR1 is SGHTA and CDR2 is FQGNSA in the germline V gene. The ends were cut back, 4 bases at V and 8 bases at J, with 21 bases in the middle. The CDR3 is 16 residues long. CDR3 bases: TGTGCCAGCAGCTCGGCCCCGGGATCCGATTATTATGAGCAGTTCTTC. This encodes CASSSAPGSDYYEQFF.

This chain links TRBV6-1 with TRBJ2-7, with 12 positions matching TRBD1. Germline CDR1 and CDR2: MNHNS and SASEGT. V gave up 6 bases and J gave up 6 bases; unmatched junction bases: 6. The CDR3 totals 14 residues. CDR3 nucleotide sequence: TGTGCCAGCAGGTGGGGACAGGGGGCTGGCGAGCAGTACTTC. Protein: CASRWGQGAGEQYF.